This T cell receptor (beta chain) was obtained from a study of T cells after yellow fever vaccination (dated by TCRdb to the late 2010s). Regarding the research as a whole: The SMART-Seq v4 Ultra Low Input RNA kit was used to prepare libraries from fractions with low cell numbers. To track T-cell clones before and after primary and booster YFV17D yellow fever vaccination, bulk TCR alpha and beta repertoires were sequenced longitudinally. Two healthy male donors, one aged 18 to 29 and one aged 30 to 40 years, were included in the cohort. Blood was drawn at multiple timepoints before and after primary and secondary immunization, with bulk PBMC replicates and cell subsets isolated. Overall study results and their limits: Because the study included only a couple of donors, the extent to which the findings can be generalized is limited. Most clones expanded after primary vaccination were re-detected after the booster (about 96% of CD4 and around 88% of CD8), suggesting broad memory maintenance. Computational filtering was needed because FACS-sorted repertoires could contain abundant contaminating clonotypes from the bulk population. The secondary T-cell response was weaker than the primary response but faster, peaking on day 5 instead of day 15. A small fraction of clonotypes showed up in both the CD4 and CD8 compartments, probably as a result of convergent recombination.

The treatment or condition label, read with the paper, signifies: live attenuated yellow fever vaccine strain. At each blood-draw timepoint, two biological replicates of bulk PBMCs were collected. A standard Ficoll-Paque protocol was used to isolate PBMCs from peripheral blood. TriZol was used to extract RNA from bulk PBMCs, from CD4 and CD8 fractions, and from dextramer-positive and dextramer-negative fractions. This clonotype was seen a few times. What this receptor recognizes is not known. There are no base qualities to consult, and no much larger clone falls within one base. TCR cDNA was synthesized by 5'RACE template switching, which introduced a universal primer site and unique molecular identifiers. cDNA synthesis was primed from both the TCR alpha and TCR beta constant segments. Library amplification used two PCR steps, and the second PCR step added sample barcodes and sequencing adapters. Sequencing of libraries was performed on Illumina HiSeq 2500 (2x100 bp) or NovaSeq (2x150 bp). As for the authors' bioinformatics: MIGEC was used to demultiplex reads and collapse the reads into UMI consensus sequences, and MiXCR was used for V(D)J alignment. Using edgeR on replicate PBMC samples, clonotypes were called vaccine-responding if FDR was below 0.01 and the log2 fold change was above 5 up to day 15. Bulk clonotypes were assigned CD4 or CD8 identity according to which sequenced CD4 or CD8 repertoire held them at higher abundance. The public reads were run again by TCRdb, first through fastp at Q25 and then through MiXCR, and only productive beta chains were kept. Entries that share a CDR3 protein sequence are merged under the most common genes and DNA. TCRdb's processing, not the study's, gives the V and J calls here. This sample lists some 670,000 distinct CDR3 sequences; 9% to 15% were detected once. The ten largest account for about 15% of the sample.

The source is a man aged 25 to 45 who received the YFV17D yellow fever vaccine. The sample in question was PBMCs, obtained on the day of the yellow fever booster vaccination.

The CDR3 protein: CSASWRGKEETQYF. The nucleotide sequence reads as follows: TGCAGTGCTAGTTGGCGGGGAAAGGAGGAGACCCAGTACTTC. The chain is encoded by TRBV20-1 joined to TRBJ2-5; the D segment could be TRBD2, given 6 matching bases. The germline V gene (reference sequence) specifies DFQATT as CDR1 and SNEGSKA as CDR2. CDR3 length: 14 amino acids, cysteine to phenylalanine. Only CDR3 DNA remains: 42 bases, in frame from the first base. A distance of 16 bases separates the germline ends of V and J, which lose 3 bases and 5 bases respectively.